A single sample is the source of the 19 T cell receptor beta chains below, sequenced in a study of CD8 T cells in Susac syndrome. Reverse transcription of about 0.5 to 1 ug RNA used random hexamers. TCRdb passed the immunoSEQ multiplex PCR reads through MiXCR, listing each CDR3 protein once. Of roughly 130,000 distinct CDR3 sequences in the sample, roughly 94% are singletons; the top ten hold about 0.29%. The sequenced sample was CD8+ T cells from PBMCs. Receptors were obtained from a human donor with Susac syndrome.

The chain has TRBV4-3 and TRBJ2-5; D perhaps matches TRBD2 (6 bases). From germline, CDR1 is LGHNA and CDR2 YSLEER. Trimming removed 4 bases from V and 5 bases from J, with 17 bases in between. This CDR3 has 15 amino acids. CDR3 in amino acids: CASSPRGATRETQYF. For the CDR3, the DNA is TGCGCCAGCAGCCCCCGCGGGGCTACTAGGGAGACCCAGTACTTC.

This rearrangement joins TRBV4-1 to TRBJ1-4, with TRBD1 matching 7 bases. The germline V gene has CDR1 MGHRA and CDR2 YSYEKL. Trimming took 2 bases from V and 6 from J; bases not matched to a gene: 3. CDR3 length: 14 residues. CDR3 in amino acids: CASSQSDRDEKLFF. CDR3 bases: TGCGCCAGCAGCCAATCTGACAGGGATGAAAAACTGTTTTTT.

The V gene is TRBV20-1, the J gene TRBJ2-1, with TRBD1 as a possible D gene (6 bases). Germline V lookup: CDR1 DFQATT, CDR2 SNEGSKA (reference sequence). This CDR3 is built from 14 residues. Trimming left V 5 bases short and J 2 bases short, with 13 bases between. The CDR3 DNA reads TGCAGTGCTTTAAACCGGGACACCTACAATGAGCAGTTCTTC. It specifies CSALNRDTYNEQFF.

The CDR3 nucleotides read TGTGCCACCAGTGGTCGACGCACCGGGGAGCTGTTTTTT. Translating it yields CATSGRRTGELFF. The rearrangement joins TRBV24-1 to TRBJ2-2; D is uncertain. The V and J ends lost 5 bases and 4 bases respectively, with 7 bases between them. CDR3 length: 13 amino acids. Germline CDR1 is KGHDR and CDR2 is SFDVKD.

The V gene is TRBV29-1, the J gene TRBJ2-3; D remains ambiguous. Germline CDR1 reads SQVTM; CDR2 reads ANQGSEA. The V and J ends lost 0 bases and 0 bases respectively, with 7 bases between them. The CDR3 extends over 14 amino acids. Written as DNA, the CDR3 is TGCAGCGTTGAAGAGAGTTCAAGCACAGATACGCAGTATTTT. Residues: CSVEESSSTDTQYF.

The chain carries TRBV3-1 and TRBJ2-2; TRBD2 is a possible D gene (6 bases). The germline gives CDR1 LGHDT, CDR2 YNNKEL (reference sequence). This CDR3 is built from 13 residues. V was clipped by 5 bases and J by 5 bases, with 9 bases between them. This chain's CDR3 is CASSMTSTGELFF. In DNA form, the CDR3 reads TGTGCCAGCAGCATGACTAGTACCGGGGAGCTGTTTTTT. The complete variable domain, with remaining parts taken from reference TRBV3-1 and TRBJ2-2, reads DTAVSQTPKYLVTQMGNDKSIKCEQNLGHDTMYWYKQDSKKFLKIMFSYNNKELIINETVPNRFSPKSPDKAHLNLHINSLELGDSAVYFCASSMTSTGELFFGEGSRLTVL.

The chain employs TRBV7-9 and TRBJ2-5; the D call may be TRBD1 or TRBD2 (6 bases each). Trimming cost V 3 bases and J 4 bases, with 12 bases left between them. Germline lookup yields CDR1 SEHNR and CDR2 FQNEAQ (reference sequence). There are 14 residues in the CDR3. This CDR3 is CASSLGGIGETQYF. CDR3 in DNA: TGTGCCAGCAGCTTGGGGGGCATAGGAGAGACCCAGTACTTC.

V and J are TRBV20-1 and TRBJ1-5; 7 bases are a match to TRBD1. Germline CDR1 and CDR2: DFQATT and SNEGSKA (reference sequence). V was clipped by 5 bases and J by 2 bases; unmatched bases: 6. This CDR3 region has 14 residues. DNA for the CDR3: TGCAGTGCTTTCACAGGGGATGGCAATCAGCCCCAGCATTTT. Amino acids: CSAFTGDGNQPQHF.

This clonotype was seen once. This chain joins TRBV2 and TRBJ2-7; D might be TRBD1 or TRBD2, each matching 5 bases. CDR3 length: 14 amino acids. CDR1 is SNHLY, CDR2 FYNNEI, per germline. V dropped 3 bases and J dropped 3 bases, with 12 bases sitting between them. The CDR3 is CASSDMQGVYEQYF. DNA for the CDR3: TGTGCCAGCAGTGATATGCAGGGAGTCTACGAGCAGTACTTC.

The chain combines TRBV29-1 with TRBJ2-3, with TRBD2 matching over 13 bases. The J segment lost 4 bases and the V segment lost 0 bases, leaving 7 bases of the junction unmatched. The CDR3 is 17 residues long. Germline CDR1 and CDR2: SQVTM and ANQGSEA. The DNA of the CDR3 is TGCAGCGTTGAAGATTTGGGACTAGCGGGGAGCGCAGATACGCAGTATTTT. Its protein product is CSVEDLGLAGSADTQYF.

This rearrangement joins TRBV4-1 to TRBJ2-3, with D possibly matching TRBD2 (7 bases). V was cut by 4 bases and J by 0 bases, with 17 bases left in between. CDR1 is MGHRA and CDR2 is YSYEKL in the germline V gene. The CDR3 sequence is 17 residues long. CDR3 sequence: CASSRGGGGTSTDTQYF. As DNA, the CDR3 is TGCGCCAGCAGCCGCGGGGGAGGGGGGACTAGCACAGATACGCAGTATTTT.

The rearrangement uses TRBV25-1 and TRBJ2-2, with 9 bases identical to TRBD1. The germline gives CDR1 MGHDK, CDR2 SYGVNS. V shed 3 bases and J 6 bases; nucleotides not matched to a gene: 14. The CDR3 has 18 amino acids. The CDR3: CASSDTGGDLLVAGELFF. The CDR3 DNA sequence: TGTGCCAGCAGTGATACAGGGGGCGATCTATTAGTGGCCGGGGAGCTGTTTTTT.

The rearrangement uses TRBV15 and TRBJ2-3; TRBD2 matches 14 bases. Germline CDR1 is LNHNV and CDR2 is YYDKDF (reference sequence). J gave up 0 bases and V 8 bases, and 1 base lay outside the gene matches. CDR3 length equals 15 residues. The CDR3 DNA is TGTGCCACCGGGACTAGCGGGGGAAGCACAGATACGCAGTATTTT. Its translation is CATGTSGGSTDTQYF.

The genes are TRBV11-2 and TRBJ2-5; no clear D. Trimming stripped 0 bases from V and 5 bases from J, with 10 bases between. The germline gives CDR1 SGHAT, CDR2 FQNNGV. CDR3 length: 14 residues. The CDR3, as DNA: TGTGCCAGCAGCTTAGATCTGATTGGGGAGACCCAGTACTTC. Protein product: CASSLDLIGETQYF.

The chain joins TRBV4-3 to TRBJ1-2; 7 positions agree with TRBD1. CDR3 size: 16 residues. The germline V gene has CDR1 LGHNA and CDR2 YSLEER. Germline trimming cut 0 bases from V and 5 bases from J; bases unmatched to any gene: 9. The CDR3 loop is CASSQETLPGGYGYTF. CDR3 in DNA: TGCGCCAGCAGCCAAGAGACATTACCAGGGGGTTATGGCTACACCTTC.

This clonotype came up once. The genes are TRBV19 and TRBJ1-1; D might be TRBD1 (5 bases). This CDR3 contains 14 residues. The V and J ends lost 5 bases and 5 bases respectively, with 15 bases between them. Looked up from germline, CDR1 is LNHDA and CDR2 is SQIVND (reference sequence). CDR3 region: CASSHGGLGTEAFF. The CDR3 DNA reads as TGTGCCAGTAGTCATGGGGGACTGGGGACTGAAGCTTTCTTT. Supplemented by reference TRBV19 and TRBJ1-1, the full variable domain reads DGGITQSPKYLFRKEGQNVTLSCEQNLNHDAMYWYRQDPGQGLRLIYYSQIVNDFQKGDIAEGYSVSREKKESFPLTVTSAQKNPTAFYLCASSHGGLGTEAFFGQGTRLTVV.

This clonotype is a singleton in its sample. The gene calls are TRBV14 and TRBJ1-6, with 7 bases that match TRBD1. From germline, CDR1 is SGHDN and CDR2 FVKESK. The ends lost 3 bases at V and 10 bases at J; junction bases unmatched: 6. The CDR3 has 14 amino acids. CDR3 coding DNA: TGTGCCAGCAGCCATACGACAGGGACCTCACCCCTCCACTTT. This sequence encodes CASSHTTGTSPLHF.

The chain combines TRBV4-3 with TRBJ2-2; D is perhaps TRBD1 (6 bases). The CDR3 runs 19 residues. Germline CDR1 and CDR2: LGHNA and YSLEER. V lost 0 bases to trimming and J lost 6 bases, with 23 bases between them. The CDR3 DNA reads as TGCGCCAGCAGCCAAGATCGGCGTGTGGGGGCAGTTCTAGCCGGGGAGCTGTTTTTT. Translating gives CASSQDRRVGAVLAGELFF.

The chain recombines TRBV9 with TRBJ1-4, with D maybe TRBD1 (6 bases). This CDR3 has 15 residues. Germline-derived CDR1 and CDR2 are SGDLS and YYNGEE. V lost 4 bases and J 4 bases, leaving 14 bases between the germline ends. The CDR3 spells CASSSTGTSNEKLFF. The CDR3, as DNA: TGTGCCAGCAGCTCAACCGGGACAAGTAATGAAAAACTGTTTTTT.